The 9 T cell receptor beta chains below were found in one sample sequenced in a study of cytomegalovirus exposure and HLA in healthy donors. The PCR was carried out with 60 Vbeta primers and 13 Jbeta primers. Sequencing used immunoSEQ multiplex PCR; TCRdb keeps in-frame clones, though not all of them. The table includes over 150,000 clones, 75% to 85% detected once. Specimen: PBMCs. The origin of the receptors is a woman aged 18-29 years in good health and CMV-seronegative.

CDR3 in DNA: TGTGCCAGCAGGGCCTCGCTAGCGCGAGACTACGAGCAGTACTTC. This codes for CASRASLARDYEQYF. This chain joins TRBV6-6 and TRBJ2-7; maybe TRBD2 (6 bases). The V end lost 6 bases, the J end lost 3 bases, and 18 bases lay between the germline ends. The CDR3 has 15 amino acids. From germline, CDR1 is MNHNY and CDR2 SVGAGI (reference sequence).

The CDR3 sequence is CASSLDPGGMGTQYF. DNA of the CDR3: TGTGCCAGCAGCTTGGATCCAGGGGGCATGGGGACCCAGTACTTC. The chain couples TRBV5-5 to TRBJ2-5; 8 bases fit TRBD1. The CDR3 extends over 15 amino acids. Germline CDR1 and CDR2: SGHKS and YYEKEE (reference sequence). V lost 0 bases and J lost 7; bases outside the gene matches: 8.

The chain has TRBV2 and TRBJ2-7; 7 bases fit TRBD1. The CDR3 covers 14 residues. V gave up 2 bases and J gave up 3 bases; unmatched junction bases: 4. CDR1 is SNHLY and CDR2 is FYNNEI in the germline V gene. CDR3 coding DNA: TGTGCCAGCAGTGAACAGGGGGAGAACTACGAGCAGTACTTC. Translated, it gives CASSEQGENYEQYF.

The chain employs TRBV27 and TRBJ2-2, with no clear D. The germline CDR1 and CDR2 sequences are MNHEY and SMNVEV (reference sequence). V lost 0 bases and J 3 bases, leaving 2 bases between the germline ends. The CDR3 is 13 amino acids. The CDR3 here is CASSLSYTGELFF. The CDR3 coding sequence is TGTGCCAGCAGTTTATCCTACACCGGGGAGCTGTTTTTT.

The J gene is TRBJ2-3, the V gene TRBV9; 12 nucleotides line up with TRBD2. Germline V gene lookup returns CDR1 SGDLS and CDR2 YYNGEE. Losses at the gene ends were 0 bases for V and 8 bases for J; bases not matched to a gene: 10. The CDR3 has 17 amino acids. The CDR3 sequence is CASSVGETSGGQGTQYF. In DNA form, the CDR3 reads TGTGCCAGCAGCGTAGGGGAGACTAGCGGGGGTCAGGGTACGCAGTATTTT.

This chain joins TRBV5-1 and TRBJ1-1; 7 bases match TRBD1. CDR3 length equals 16 residues. CDR1 is SGHRS, CDR2 YFSETQ, per germline. Trimming at V came to 3 bases and at J to 0 bases, leaving 8 bases not matched to a gene. The CDR3 loop reads CASSSSPGTVNTEAFF. In nucleotides, the CDR3 is TGCGCCAGCAGCTCATCACCCGGGACAGTGAACACTGAAGCTTTCTTT. The variable domain in full, with the rest retrieved from reference TRBV5-1 and TRBJ1-1, is KAGVTQTPRYLIKTRGQQVTLSCSPISGHRSVSWYQQTPGQGLQFLFEYFSETQRNKGNFPGRFSGRQFSNSRSEMNVSTLELGDSALYLCASSSSPGTVNTEAFFGQGTRLTVV.

V is TRBV7-8 and J is TRBJ1-2; 7 nucleotides line up with TRBD1. Germline CDR1 is SGHVS and CDR2 is FQNEAQ. The ends lost 3 bases at V and 4 bases at J; junction bases unmatched: 8. This CDR3 spans 15 amino acids. This CDR3 is CASSFAQGTSYGYTF. For the CDR3, the DNA is TGTGCCAGCAGCTTCGCACAGGGGACTTCCTATGGCTACACCTTC.

The V gene is TRBV7-3, the J gene TRBJ2-7; D gene ambiguous. With 6 bases removed from V and 7 bases from J, the gap between germline ends came to 16 bases. The CDR3 is made up of 13 amino acids. Germline CDR1 and CDR2: SGHTA and FQGTGA. The CDR3: CASSLNTGREQYF. CDR3 nucleotide sequence: TGTGCCAGCAGTCTAAATACGGGTAGGGAGCAGTACTTC.

This clone was picked up a small number of times. The chain couples TRBV5-6 to TRBJ1-1; D unresolved. Germline CDR1 reads SGHDT; CDR2 reads YYEEEE. The CDR3 length is 15 residues. V shed 2 bases and J shed 3 bases, with 14 bases lying between them. For the CDR3, the DNA is TGTGCCAGCAGCTTTTCCGGGAAACCATACACTGAAGCTTTCTTT. Amino acids: CASSFSGKPYTEAFF.